This TCR beta chain originates from a study of T cell responses to AZD1222 COVID-19 vaccine. The study, taken as a whole, reports: Of spike-specific TCRs, nearly half reportedly target regions left unmutated in variants. An increase in Spike-specific TCR breadth and depth was observed after two AZD1222 doses. Clonal diversity may have been underestimated, and the donors were mostly white British, with more females than males.

The assay was immunoSEQ multiplex PCR, and TCRdb's table has in-frame clones only and misses some. The table has around 110,000 clones, under 90% seen once; the top ten hold about 5.4%. CDR1 and CDR2 from the germline V gene are MGHDK and SYGVNS. The CDR3 covers 14 residues. V lost 6 bases and J lost 10, with 21 bases in between. Comments on this clone: The target antigen is unknown.

This receptor was taken from an adult in good health. This rearrangement joins TRBV25-1 to TRBJ1-1, with unresolved D. The sequences come from peripheral blood, collected on day 0 of AZD1222 vaccination. CDR3 protein: CASSNLAVPLRAFF. The CDR3 DNA follows: TGTGCCAGCAGCAACCTGGCGGTCCCCCTCCGAGCTTTCTTT.